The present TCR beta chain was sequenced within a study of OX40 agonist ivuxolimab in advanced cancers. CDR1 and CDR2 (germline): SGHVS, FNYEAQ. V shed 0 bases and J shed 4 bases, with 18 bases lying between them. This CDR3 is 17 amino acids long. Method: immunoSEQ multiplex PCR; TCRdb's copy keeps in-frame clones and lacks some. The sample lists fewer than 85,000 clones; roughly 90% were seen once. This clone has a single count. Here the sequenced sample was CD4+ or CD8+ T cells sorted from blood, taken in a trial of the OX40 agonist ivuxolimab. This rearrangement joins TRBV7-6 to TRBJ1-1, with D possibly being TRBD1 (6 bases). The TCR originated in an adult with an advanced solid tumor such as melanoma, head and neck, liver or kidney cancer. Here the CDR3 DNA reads TGTGCCAGCAGCTTAGCTCTGGGGGCGGAGGGCGGCACTGAAGCTTTCTTT. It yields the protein CASSLALGAEGGTEAFF. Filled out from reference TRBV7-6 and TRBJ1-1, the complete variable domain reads GAGVSQSPRYKVTKRGQDVALRCDPISGHVSLYWYRQALGQGPEFLTYFNYEAQQDKSGLPNDRFSAERPEGSISTLTIQRTEQRDSAMYRCASSLALGAEGGTEAFFGQGTRLTVV.